This T cell receptor (beta chain) comes out of a study of blood T cells in healthy people across ages. CDR1 is SGDLS, CDR2 YYNGEE, per germline. There are 15 residues in the CDR3. V shed 4 bases, J shed 5 bases, and the junction held 11 bases outside the gene matches. A second PCR, run for roughly 7 to 11 cycles, used a sample-barcoded 5' primer plus a J-beta primer mix. Every cDNA molecule bore a tag from a template-switch adaptor containing 12 random nucleotides. TCRdb analysed the 5' RACE reads with MiXCR anew, one entry per CDR3 protein. Found here are about a million distinct CDR3 sequences, roughly 51% of them singletons; the top ten hold roughly a fifth.

The chain is built from TRBV9 and TRBJ2-5, with 7 positions matching TRBD1. Sequencing was done on a sample of blood. The receptor was derived from a woman aged 55 to 70 in good health. The CDR3, as DNA: TGTGCCAGCAGCTTTGGGACAGCCTCAAGGGAGACCCAGTACTTC. This gives the protein CASSFGTASRETQYF.